A selection of T cell receptor beta chains follows, all from one sample in a study of control samples from healthy donors and cancer patients. Method: immunoSEQ multiplex PCR; TCRdb's copy keeps in-frame clones and lacks some. This table holds roughly 450,000 clones, approximately 92% found once. The sample was PBMCs. Every receptor here comes from a man aged 40-49 years with head and neck cancer. Each CDR3 is given with its conserved first and last residue. The D gene is left open where the match is weak. Not every row has a clone size; where given, it reads once, few, many or a size class.

J gene: TRBJ2-7
D gene: .
clone size: once
V gene: TRBV9
CDR3 DNA: TGTGCCAGCAGCGCTCAGGGGACTTCCTACGAGCAGTACTTC
CDR3 protein: CASSAQGTSYEQYF

J gene: TRBJ2-3
D gene: TRBD2
clone size: .
V gene: TRBV24-1
CDR3 DNA: TGTGCCACCAGTGATCCCGGACTAGCGTCGATTACAGATACGCAGTATTTT
CDR3 protein: CATSDPGLASITDTQYF

J gene: TRBJ2-2
D gene: .
clone size: few
V gene: TRBV27
CDR3 DNA: TGTGCCAGCAGTTTAGGGGCGGGGTGGGACGGGGAGCTGTTTTTT
CDR3 protein: CASSLGAGWDGELFF

J gene: TRBJ2-3
D gene: TRBD2
clone size: .
V gene: TRBV20-1
CDR3 DNA: TGCAGTGCTAGTCCTATAGCGGGGGGGGCAGATACGCAGTATTTT
CDR3 protein: CSASPIAGGADTQYF

J gene: TRBJ2-3
D gene: .
clone size: .
V gene: TRBV7-3
CDR3 DNA: TGTGCCAGCAGCTTATTTCCCGGCACAGATACGCAGTATTTT
CDR3 protein: CASSLFPGTDTQYF

J gene: TRBJ2-5
D gene: .
clone size: .
V gene: TRBV10-2
CDR3 DNA: TGCGCCAGCCACGAACGGGTGGGGCAACAAGAGACCCAGTACTTC
CDR3 protein: CASHERVGQQETQYF

J gene: TRBJ1-1
D gene: .
clone size: .
V gene: TRBV27
CDR3 DNA: TGTGCCAGCAGTTTTGCGGGGCAGAACACTGAAGCTTTCTTT
CDR3 protein: CASSFAGQNTEAFF

J gene: TRBJ2-3
D gene: TRBD2
clone size: few
V gene: TRBV30
CDR3 DNA: TGTGCCTGGAGTGTACAATCGGGACTAGGTGTGATAGATACGCAGTATTTT
CDR3 protein: CAWSVQSGLGVIDTQYF

J gene: TRBJ2-1
D gene: .
clone size: .
V gene: TRBV14
CDR3 DNA: TGTGCCAGCAGTCATTTCGTTAAACGGGAGTTGACGGGAAATGAGCAGTTCTTC
CDR3 protein: CASSHFVKRELTGNEQFF

J gene: TRBJ1-5
D gene: .
clone size: .
V gene: TRBV3-1/TRBV3-2
CDR3 DNA: TGTGCCAGCAGCCTAGGGGCCCTCTCGATTAGCAATCAGCCCCAGCATTTT
CDR3 protein: CASSLGALSISNQPQHF

J gene: TRBJ2-2
D gene: TRBD1
clone size: .
V gene: TRBV5-1
CDR3 DNA: TGCGCCAGCAGCTCCGGACAGGGAAACACCGGGGAGCTGTTTTTT
CDR3 protein: CASSSGQGNTGELFF

J gene: TRBJ1-2
D gene: .
clone size: once
V gene: TRBV7-2
CDR3 DNA: TGTGCCAGCAGCTTATTAGGAGGACAGAACTATGGCTACACCTTC
CDR3 protein: CASSLLGGQNYGYTF

J gene: TRBJ1-5
D gene: .
clone size: .
V gene: TRBV12-3/TRBV12-4
CDR3 DNA: TGTGCCAGCAGACGGGACACCAATCAGCCCCAGCATTTT
CDR3 protein: CASRRDTNQPQHF

J gene: TRBJ2-1
D gene: .
clone size: once
V gene: TRBV29-1
CDR3 DNA: TGCAGCGTTGGGGGGGGGCAGAGCTCCTACAATGAGCAGTTCTTC
CDR3 protein: CSVGGGQSSYNEQFF

J gene: TRBJ1-1
D gene: .
clone size: .
V gene: TRBV30
CDR3 DNA: TGTGCCTGGAGTAGGGTGAACACTGAAGCTTTCTTT
CDR3 protein: CAWSRVNTEAFF

J gene: TRBJ2-1
D gene: TRBD1
clone size: .
V gene: TRBV9
CDR3 DNA: TGTGCCAGCAGCGTAGACCGGGACAGGGGTTACAATGAGCAGTTCTTC
CDR3 protein: CASSVDRDRGYNEQFF

J gene: TRBJ1-3
D gene: .
clone size: .
V gene: TRBV5-6
CDR3 DNA: TGTGCCAGCAGCCTATGGACGGTCTCTGGAAACACCATATATTTT
CDR3 protein: CASSLWTVSGNTIYF

J gene: TRBJ2-5
D gene: TRBD1
clone size: .
V gene: TRBV10-3
CDR3 DNA: TGTGCCATCAGCTCAGGGGGAAGGGAGACCCAGTACTTC
CDR3 protein: CAISSGGRETQYF

J gene: TRBJ2-7
D gene: TRBD1
clone size: .
V gene: TRBV7-9
CDR3 DNA: TGTGCCAGCAGCCTATCCCCGTCCGGGACAGTACGATACGAGCAGTACTTC
CDR3 protein: CASSLSPSGTVRYEQYF

J gene: TRBJ2-5
D gene: .
clone size: .
V gene: TRBV5-1
CDR3 DNA: TGCGCCAGCAGACCGGGCCTCCAAGAGACCCAGTACTTC
CDR3 protein: CASRPGLQETQYF

J gene: TRBJ2-1
D gene: .
clone size: .
V gene: TRBV5-4
CDR3 DNA: TGTGCCAGCAGCTTGTACGGGCTCAATGAGCAGTTCTTC
CDR3 protein: CASSLYGLNEQFF

J gene: TRBJ2-7
D gene: TRBD2
clone size: once
V gene: TRBV13
CDR3 DNA: TGTGCCAGCACTCGGGGCGAGCGGGGGACCTCCTACGAGCAGTACTTC
CDR3 protein: CASTRGERGTSYEQYF

J gene: TRBJ1-1
D gene: TRBD1
clone size: .
V gene: TRBV7-9
CDR3 DNA: TGTGCCAGCAGCTTAGTTTCAGGGGGCTTTGAAGCTTTCTTT
CDR3 protein: CASSLVSGGFEAFF

J gene: TRBJ1-1
D gene: .
clone size: .
V gene: TRBV5-8
CDR3 DNA: TGTGCCAGCAGCTTGGGCCAGGTCGGGGACTTGATATCTTTCTTT
CDR3 protein: CASSLGQVGDLISFF

J gene: TRBJ1-4
D gene: .
clone size: once
V gene: TRBV18
CDR3 DNA: TGTGCCAGCTCACCGGGTTTGGAAGAAAAACTGTTTTTT
CDR3 protein: CASSPGLEEKLFF

J gene: TRBJ2-5
D gene: .
clone size: .
V gene: TRBV9
CDR3 DNA: TGTGCCAGCAGCGTAGGGCTAGGAGAAGAGACCCAGTACTTC
CDR3 protein: CASSVGLGEETQYF

J gene: TRBJ2-1
D gene: .
clone size: .
V gene: TRBV5-5
CDR3 DNA: TGTGCCAGCAGTCTCGACCACAGCTCCTACAATGAGCAGTTCTTC
CDR3 protein: CASSLDHSSYNEQFF

J gene: TRBJ2-5
D gene: .
clone size: .
V gene: TRBV28
CDR3 DNA: TGTGCCAGCAGTCCACCAGGGATCCGCGAGACCCAGTACTTC
CDR3 protein: CASSPPGIRETQYF

J gene: TRBJ2-5
D gene: TRBD2
clone size: .
V gene: TRBV7-8
CDR3 DNA: TGTGCCAGCAGCTTGAGGGAGGGCCGCGAGACCCAGTACTTC
CDR3 protein: CASSLREGRETQYF

J gene: TRBJ1-1
D gene: .
clone size: .
V gene: TRBV12-3/TRBV12-4
CDR3 DNA: TGTGCCAGCAGGAAGACAGTGGGCACTGAAGCTTTCTTT
CDR3 protein: CASRKTVGTEAFF

J gene: TRBJ1-1
D gene: .
clone size: .
V gene: TRBV19
CDR3 DNA: TGTGCCAGTAGTATAAGTGGGGGGATGAACACTGAAGCTTTCTTT
CDR3 protein: CASSISGGMNTEAFF

J gene: TRBJ2-7
D gene: .
clone size: .
V gene: TRBV28
CDR3 DNA: TGTGCCAGCAGTTCGGGACTTACCTACGAGCAGTACTTC
CDR3 protein: CASSSGLTYEQYF

J gene: TRBJ2-5
D gene: .
clone size: .
V gene: TRBV7-2
CDR3 DNA: TGTGCCAGCAGCTTATACCGCAGGGAAGAGACCCAGTACTTC
CDR3 protein: CASSLYRREETQYF

J gene: TRBJ1-1
D gene: TRBD1
clone size: .
V gene: TRBV27
CDR3 DNA: TGTGCCAGCAGTGACCGACTCCCGGGACAGGGGGCGCCGATGGTCACTGAAGCTTTCTTT
CDR3 protein: CASSDRLPGQGAPMVTEAFF

J gene: TRBJ1-5
D gene: .
clone size: .
V gene: TRBV12-5
CDR3 DNA: TGTGCTAGTGGGGTGTGGGGGGCGGTGTATCAGCCCCAGCATTTT
CDR3 protein: CASGVWGAVYQPQHF

J gene: TRBJ2-1
D gene: TRBD2
clone size: .
V gene: TRBV7-9
CDR3 DNA: TGTGCCAGCAGCTTGGGGGGGTCCTACAATGAGCAGTTCTTC
CDR3 protein: CASSLGGSYNEQFF

J gene: TRBJ1-3
D gene: .
clone size: .
V gene: TRBV30
CDR3 DNA: TGTGCCCGGAGTCTACCTTCCTGGGGCTCTGGAAACACCATATATTTT
CDR3 protein: CARSLPSWGSGNTIYF

J gene: TRBJ2-7
D gene: TRBD1
clone size: .
V gene: TRBV7-9
CDR3 DNA: TGTGCCAGCAGCAGACAGGGAACCCCCTCCTACGAGCAGTACTTC
CDR3 protein: CASSRQGTPSYEQYF

J gene: TRBJ2-5
D gene: .
clone size: .
V gene: TRBV28
CDR3 DNA: TGTGCCAGCAGTACTCCGGAGACCCAGTACTTC
CDR3 protein: CASSTPETQYF

J gene: TRBJ2-2
D gene: .
clone size: .
V gene: TRBV5-4
CDR3 DNA: TGTGCCAGCAGTCTTGCCTGGAACACCGGGGAGCTGTTTTTT
CDR3 protein: CASSLAWNTGELFF

J gene: TRBJ2-3
D gene: TRBD2
clone size: .
V gene: TRBV5-1
CDR3 DNA: TGCGCCAGCAGCTTGGTCGGCGGGAGCGCAGATACGCAGTATTTT
CDR3 protein: CASSLVGGSADTQYF

J gene: TRBJ1-6
D gene: .
clone size: .
V gene: TRBV5-1
CDR3 DNA: TGCGCCAGCAGCTCCCTTCCGGGACTTACTAATTCACCCCTCCACTTT
CDR3 protein: CASSSLPGLTNSPLHF

J gene: TRBJ2-7
D gene: .
clone size: .
V gene: TRBV30
CDR3 DNA: TGTGCCTGGAGTGTAGGAGACTCCTACGAGCAGTACTTC
CDR3 protein: CAWSVGDSYEQYF

J gene: TRBJ1-1
D gene: .
clone size: few
V gene: TRBV11-1
CDR3 DNA: TGTGCCAGCAGCTTGCAAGGTGGGAGTACTGAAGCTTTCTTT
CDR3 protein: CASSLQGGSTEAFF

J gene: TRBJ1-5
D gene: TRBD1
clone size: .
V gene: TRBV2
CDR3 DNA: TGTGCCAGCAGCCAATCGGACAGGGTGGGCAATCAGCCCCAGCATTTT
CDR3 protein: CASSQSDRVGNQPQHF

J gene: TRBJ1-2
D gene: .
clone size: .
V gene: TRBV23-1
CDR3 DNA: TGCGCCAGCAGTGGGGTTGCGAGACAGCGCCCTCACGGCTACACCTTC
CDR3 protein: CASSGVARQRPHGYTF

J gene: TRBJ2-7
D gene: .
clone size: .
V gene: TRBV7-8
CDR3 DNA: TGTGCCAGCAGCTTAAGTGGGGGAAAGGACGAGCAGTACTTC
CDR3 protein: CASSLSGGKDEQYF

J gene: TRBJ2-5
D gene: TRBD2
clone size: .
V gene: TRBV28
CDR3 DNA: TGTGCCAGCAGCCCATTAGCGGGAGAGGCAGAGACCCAGTACTTC
CDR3 protein: CASSPLAGEAETQYF

J gene: TRBJ2-7
D gene: .
clone size: .
V gene: TRBV5-4
CDR3 DNA: TGTGCCAGCAGCTTCTCGAGCAACGCCAGAGGAGTCTACGAGCAGTACTTC
CDR3 protein: CASSFSSNARGVYEQYF

J gene: TRBJ1-1
D gene: .
clone size: .
V gene: TRBV5-4
CDR3 DNA: TGTGCCAGCAGTCAGGGGTACACTGAAGCTTTCTTT
CDR3 protein: CASSQGYTEAFF

J gene: TRBJ2-2
D gene: .
clone size: .
V gene: TRBV19
CDR3 DNA: TGTGCCAGTAGTATAATTCTACGGATGAACACCGGGGAGCTGTTTTTT
CDR3 protein: CASSIILRMNTGELFF

J gene: TRBJ1-1
D gene: TRBD1
clone size: .
V gene: TRBV5-1
CDR3 DNA: TGCGCCAGCAGCCCGGGACAGGATACTTTCCCTGAGGCTTTCTTT
CDR3 protein: CASSPGQDTFPEAFF

J gene: TRBJ2-1
D gene: .
clone size: .
V gene: TRBV7-3
CDR3 DNA: TGTGCCAGCAGCCCAACAGGGTCCGGCGACAATGAGCAGTTCTTC
CDR3 protein: CASSPTGSGDNEQFF